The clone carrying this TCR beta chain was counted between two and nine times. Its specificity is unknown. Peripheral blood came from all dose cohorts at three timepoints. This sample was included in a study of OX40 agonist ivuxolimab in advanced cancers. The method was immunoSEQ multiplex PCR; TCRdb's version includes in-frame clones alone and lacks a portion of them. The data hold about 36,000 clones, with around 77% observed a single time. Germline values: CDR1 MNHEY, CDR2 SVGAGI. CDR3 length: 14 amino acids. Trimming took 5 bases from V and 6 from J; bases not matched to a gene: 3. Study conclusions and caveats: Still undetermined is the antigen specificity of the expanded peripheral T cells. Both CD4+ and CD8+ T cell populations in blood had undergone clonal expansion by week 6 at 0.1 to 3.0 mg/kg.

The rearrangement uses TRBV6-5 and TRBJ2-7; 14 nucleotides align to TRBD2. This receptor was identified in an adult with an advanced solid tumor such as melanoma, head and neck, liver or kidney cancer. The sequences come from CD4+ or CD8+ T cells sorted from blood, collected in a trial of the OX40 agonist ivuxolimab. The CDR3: CASSPGLAGVEQYF. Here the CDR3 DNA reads TGTGCCAGCAGTCCGGGACTAGCGGGAGTCGAGCAGTACTTC.